Given below is one T cell receptor (beta chain) in context. The antigen is not known. The protocol was immunoSEQ multiplex PCR, while the TCRdb copy is restricted to in-frame clones and leaves out a portion. The sample lists about a million clones; about 75% were seen once. The record originates from a study of shared clonotypes between healthy human individuals. The study's findings and limits: Some naive CD4 clonotypes, about 5.5%, turned up in common across several donors.

The source of this sequence is a man aged 18 to 35 in good health. Sequenced sample: memory CD4+ T cells sorted from blood. Subset: CD45RA-negative fraction.

DNA for the CDR3: TGTGCCAGTAATGCAGGGGCCTATACGCAGTATTTT. This sequence encodes CASNAGAYTQYF. The chain has TRBV2 and TRBJ2-3; weak D call: TRBD1 (6 bases). This CDR3 has 12 amino acids. Trimming removed 9 bases at V and 7 bases at J, with 14 bases between. Germline-derived CDR1 and CDR2 are SNHLY and FYNNEI.